The clone carrying this T cell receptor beta chain appeared many times. An end of the junction differs from the germline gene, which may be a read error. Germline CDR1 is MNHGY and CDR2 is SAAAGT. The CDR3 has 14 amino acids. This specimen comes from a study of response to subunit inactivated influenza vaccine. Each CDR3 protein gets one entry after TCRdb re-called the RT-PCR reads with MiXCR. The table records about 520,000 distinct CDR3 sequences, around 7.7% of them present only once. The specimen comprised PBMCs from blood, sampled roughly 24 months after vaccination. This sequence originates from a man between 45 and 75 years old who received an inactivated influenza vaccine. The chain recombines TRBV6-8 with TRBJ1-1, with D possibly matching TRBD1 (5 bases). The CDR3 here is CASGYGHLNTEAFF. The CDR3 nucleotides read TGTGCCAGCGGTTACGGACACCTGAACACTGAAGCTTTCTTT.